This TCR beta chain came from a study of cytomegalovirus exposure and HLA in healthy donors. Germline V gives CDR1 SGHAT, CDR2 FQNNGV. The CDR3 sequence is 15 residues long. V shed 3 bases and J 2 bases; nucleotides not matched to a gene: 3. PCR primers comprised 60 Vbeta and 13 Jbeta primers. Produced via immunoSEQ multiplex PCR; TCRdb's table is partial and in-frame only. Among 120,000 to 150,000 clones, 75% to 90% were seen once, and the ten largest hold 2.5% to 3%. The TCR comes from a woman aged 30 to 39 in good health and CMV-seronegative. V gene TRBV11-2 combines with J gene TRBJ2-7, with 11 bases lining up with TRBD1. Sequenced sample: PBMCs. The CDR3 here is CASSFSGQGAYEQYF. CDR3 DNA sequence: TGTGCCAGCAGCTTTTCGGGACAGGGGGCCTACGAGCAGTACTTC.